The next 3 T cell receptor beta chains were all read from a single sample in a study of T cell responses to AZD1222 COVID-19 vaccine. Clones were sequenced by immunoSEQ multiplex PCR, and TCRdb holds only the in-frame ones, with some missing. There are over 100,000 clones in the sample; roughly 87% occur only once, and around 2.5% lies in the top ten. Sequenced material: peripheral blood, taken 28 days after the second AZD1222 dose. The receptors were sampled from an adult who received the AZD1222 COVID-19 vaccine.

The V call is TRBV18, the J call TRBJ2-7, with TRBD1 identical over 10 bases. Trimming removed 3 bases from V and 0 bases from J; junction bases left unmatched: 2. CDR1 is KGHSH, CDR2 LQKENI, per germline. The CDR3 totals 15 residues. Here the CDR3 DNA reads TGTGCCAGCTCACCGGGACAGGGGAGCTCCTACGAGCAGTACTTC. As protein: CASSPGQGSSYEQYF.

The V gene is TRBV18, the J gene TRBJ2-4; 7 bases are a match to TRBD1. The CDR3 contains 18 residues. The J segment lost 3 bases and the V segment lost 4 bases, leaving 15 bases of the junction unmatched. Germline V gene sequence: CDR1 KGHSH, CDR2 LQKENI. The CDR3 protein is CASSRDSTQYGGKNIQYF. The CDR3 coding sequence is TGTGCCAGCTCACGGGACAGCACCCAGTATGGGGGCAAAAACATTCAGTACTTC.

V is TRBV4-2 and J is TRBJ2-2, with TRBD1 matching 7 bases. Germline values: CDR1 LGHNA, CDR2 YNFKEQ. The V segment lost 3 bases and the J segment 6 bases; nucleotides outside the gene matches: 1. This CDR3 spans 13 amino acids. The CDR3 region is CASSHQGAGELFF. The DNA of the CDR3 is TGTGCCAGCAGCCATCAGGGGGCCGGGGAGCTGTTTTTT.